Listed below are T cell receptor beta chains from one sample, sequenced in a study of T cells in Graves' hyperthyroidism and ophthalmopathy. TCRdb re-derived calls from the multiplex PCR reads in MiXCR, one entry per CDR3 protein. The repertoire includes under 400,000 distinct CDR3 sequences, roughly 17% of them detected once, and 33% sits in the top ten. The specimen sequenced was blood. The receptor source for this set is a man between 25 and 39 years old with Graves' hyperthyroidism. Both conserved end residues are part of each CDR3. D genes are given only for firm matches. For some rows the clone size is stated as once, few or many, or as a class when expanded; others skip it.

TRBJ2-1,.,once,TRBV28,CASSGMPGARGNEQFF,TGTGCCAGCAGTGGAATGCCGGGGGCTCGGGGCAATGAGCAGTTCTTC
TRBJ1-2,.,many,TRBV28,CASSLARLNYGYTF,TGTGCCAGCAGTTTGGCTAGGCTTAACTATGGCTACACCTTC
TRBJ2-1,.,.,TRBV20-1,CSAIQRRLNEQFF,TGCAGTGCTATCCAGAGGCGTCTCAATGAGCAGTTCTTC
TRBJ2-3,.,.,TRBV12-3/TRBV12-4,CASSPGSAGPYEYF,TGTGCCAGCAGCCCAGGATCAGCGGGCCCCTATGAGTATTTT
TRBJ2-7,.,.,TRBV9,CASSGANRPFYEQYF,TGTGCCAGCAGCGGGGCGAACAGACCCTTCTACGAGCAGTACTTC
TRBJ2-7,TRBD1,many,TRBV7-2,CASSLAPQGAYEQYF,TGTGCCAGCAGCTTAGCCCCCCAGGGGGCCTACGAGCAGTACTTC
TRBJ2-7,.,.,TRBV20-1,CSARDRARNYEQYF,TGCAGTGCTAGAGATAGGGCCAGGAACTACGAGCAGTACTTC
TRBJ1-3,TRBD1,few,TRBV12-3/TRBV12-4,CASSRGTAGNTIYF,TGTGCCAGCAGTAGAGGGACAGCCGGAAACACCATATATTTT
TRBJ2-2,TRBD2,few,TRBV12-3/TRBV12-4,CASSLPSGRRITGELFF,TGTGCCAGCAGTTTACCTAGCGGGAGGAGGATCACCGGGGAGCTGTTTTTT
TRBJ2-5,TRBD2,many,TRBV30,CAWNGLAGGPETQYF,TGTGCCTGGAATGGACTAGCGGGAGGGCCAGAGACCCAGTACTTC
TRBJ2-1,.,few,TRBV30,CAWAAGSSYNEQFF,TGTGCCTGGGCGGCAGGAAGCTCCTACAATGAGCAGTTCTTC
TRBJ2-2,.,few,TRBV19,CASSIGKGSYTGELFF,TGTGCCAGTAGTATAGGTAAAGGGTCATATACCGGGGAGCTGTTTTTT
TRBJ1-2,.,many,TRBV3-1,CASSQSEAYGYTF,TGTGCCAGCAGCCAATCAGAGGCGTATGGCTACACCTTC
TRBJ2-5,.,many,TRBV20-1,CSATRTQETQYF,TGCAGTGCTACCCGCACCCAAGAGACCCAGTACTTC
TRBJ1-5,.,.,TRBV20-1,CSAQQGGDSQPQHF,TGCAGTGCCCAACAGGGAGGAGATAGTCAGCCCCAGCATTTT
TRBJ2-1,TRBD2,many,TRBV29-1,CSVETGLAGGNEQFF,TGCAGCGTTGAAACCGGACTAGCTGGAGGCAATGAGCAGTTCTTC
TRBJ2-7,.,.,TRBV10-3,CAISESGEQYF,TGTGCCATCAGTGAGTCCGGCGAGCAGTACTTC
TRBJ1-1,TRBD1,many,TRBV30,CAWSNLDRAVAEAFF,TGTGCCTGGAGTAACCTCGACAGGGCGGTCGCTGAAGCTTTCTTT
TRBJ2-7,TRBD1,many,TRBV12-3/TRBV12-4,CASGRDREFYEQYF,TGTGCCAGCGGCCGGGACAGGGAATTCTACGAGCAGTACTTC
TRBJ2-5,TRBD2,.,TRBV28,CASSSRLAGPSKETQYF,TGTGCCAGCAGTTCCCGACTAGCGGGACCGTCCAAAGAGACCCAGTACTTC
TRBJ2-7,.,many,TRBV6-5,CASSYEVGLEQYF,TGTGCCAGCAGTTACGAGGTTGGTCTCGAGCAGTACTTC
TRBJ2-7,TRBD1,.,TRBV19,CASSRGTGPYEQNF,TGTGCCAGTAGTCGGGGGACAGGGCCCTACGAGCAGAACTTC
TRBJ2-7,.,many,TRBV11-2,CASSPSGSYYEQYF,TGTGCCAGCAGCCCCAGCGGGTCCTACTACGAGCAGTACTTC
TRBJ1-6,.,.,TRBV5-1,CASSSGFPEGPLHF,TGCGCCAGCAGCTCGGGATTCCCGGAGGGGCCCCTCCACTTT
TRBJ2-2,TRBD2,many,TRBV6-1,CASSASGRARRNTGELFF,TGTGCCAGCAGTGCTAGCGGGAGGGCCAGACGAAACACCGGGGAGCTGTTTTTT
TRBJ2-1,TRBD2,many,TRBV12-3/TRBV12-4,CASRGSGRGYNEQFF,TGTGCCAGCAGGGGCAGCGGGAGGGGGTACAATGAGCAGTTCTTC